The 15 T cell receptor beta chains below were found in one sample sequenced in a study of CD8 T cells in ankylosing spondylitis. TCRdb processed the 5' RACE reads anew with MiXCR; each CDR3 protein has one entry. The sample has about 180,000 distinct CDR3 sequences, roughly 10% seen once. The sequencing input was blood, either unsorted or a sorted T cell fraction (not recorded which). The origin of the receptors is a female donor with ankylosing spondylitis or in good health (not recorded which).

This clonotype was seen at least ten times. The chain uses TRBV15 and TRBJ2-3; D uncertain. The V and J ends lost 5 bases and 5 bases respectively, with 11 bases between them. CDR3 length: 13 residues. Germline CDR1 reads LNHNV; CDR2 reads YYDKDF (reference sequence). DNA for the CDR3: TGTGCCACCAGCTCCTTTGTGGGAGATACGCAGTATTTT. It yields the protein CATSSFVGDTQYF.

The chain joins TRBV20-1 to TRBJ2-1, with 11 positions matching TRBD2. J lost 11 bases, V lost 6 bases, and 21 bases had no gene match. Germline V CDR1 and CDR2: DFQATT, SNEGSKA (reference sequence). The CDR3 runs 17 residues. CDR3 sequence: CSAPPNSGTSGPGKQFF. The DNA of the CDR3 is TGCAGTGCCCCCCCCAATTCCGGGACTAGCGGTCCCGGTAAGCAGTTCTTC.

This clonotype was detected only a few times. The V call is TRBV7-9, the J call TRBJ2-7, with D tentatively TRBD2 (5 bases). V was trimmed by 0 bases and J by 5 bases, leaving 8 bases between them. Germline V gene data show CDR1 as SEHNR and CDR2 as FQNEAQ (reference sequence). The CDR3 consists of 13 residues. This CDR3 reads CASSLAGEDEQYF. CDR3 nucleotide sequence: TGTGCCAGCAGCTTAGCGGGAGAAGACGAGCAGTACTTC.

There are many counts of this clonotype. The CDR3 coding sequence is TGTGCCAGCAGCCAAGGGACAGGGGGTTCCTACGAGCAGTACTTC. This sequence encodes CASSQGTGGSYEQYF. V gene TRBV14 combines with J gene TRBJ2-7; the match to TRBD1 covers 10 bases. The CDR3 is 15 residues long. J gave up 1 base and V 1 base, and 1 base lay outside the gene matches. The V gene's germline CDR1 is SGHDN and CDR2 FVKESK. Full variable domain (rest looked up from reference TRBV14 and TRBJ2-7): EAGVTQFPSHSVIEKGQTVTLRCDPISGHDNLYWYRRVMGKEIKFLLHFVKESKQDESGMPNNRFLAERTGGTYSTLKVQPAELEDSGVYFCASSQGTGGSYEQYFGPGTRLTVT.

V usage is TRBV28 and J usage is TRBJ1-6; D not certain. With 3 bases removed from V and 7 bases from J, the gap between germline ends came to 10 bases. The germline V gene encodes CDR1 MDHEN and CDR2 SYDVKM. The CDR3 has 14 residues. The CDR3 DNA reads as TGTGCCAGCAGTTTCGCCAGCCTCAATTCACCCCTCCACTTT. It translates to CASSFASLNSPLHF.

This clonotype was counted many times. The chain recombines TRBV29-1 with TRBJ2-2; TRBD1 matches 7 bases. This CDR3 contains 16 residues. J gave up 3 bases and V 4 bases, and 11 bases lay outside the gene matches. CDR1 and CDR2 (germline): SQVTM, ANQGSEA. CDR3 bases: TGCAGCGTTGCCAGACAGGGTATGGCCCACACCGGGGAGCTGTTTTTT. Translation gives CSVARQGMAHTGELFF.

The J gene is TRBJ2-1, the V gene TRBV29-1; TRBD1 might be the D (6 bases). There are 13 residues in the CDR3. Trimming took off 6 bases at V and 5 bases at J, with 14 bases between the two ends. Germline CDR1 is SQVTM and CDR2 is ANQGSEA. The CDR3: CSVSGWGHNEQFF. The CDR3, as DNA: TGCAGCGTGTCAGGTTGGGGGCACAATGAGCAGTTCTTC.

This clonotype occurred many times. The chain is built from TRBV6-2 or TRBV6-3 and TRBJ2-6; D remains ambiguous. V lost 4 bases and J 0 bases, leaving 4 bases between the germline ends. The germline V gene has CDR1 MNHEY and CDR2 SVGEGT. The CDR3 runs 14 residues. The CDR3 DNA sequence: TGTGCCAGCAGTTTGGCCTCTGGGGCCAACGTCCTGACTTTC. Encoded protein: CASSLASGANVLTF.

This clonotype was counted ten times or more. The V and J genes are TRBV7-8 and TRBJ1-2, with D tentatively TRBD1 (6 bases). V lost 5 bases, J lost 3 bases, and 13 bases lay in between. This CDR3 has 14 amino acids. Germline CDR1 SGHVS, CDR2 FQNEAQ. CDR3 DNA: TGTGCCAGCAGCCGAAGGGGGGGCGACTATGGCTACACCTTC. It encodes CASSRRGGDYGYTF.

The rearrangement uses TRBV27 and TRBJ2-2; D could derive from TRBD1 or TRBD2 (6 bases each). This CDR3 comprises 14 residues. V was pared by 6 bases and J by 7 bases, with 15 bases between. Germline V gene data show CDR1 as MNHEY and CDR2 as SMNVEV (reference sequence). CDR3 sequence: CASSPDGGGGELFF. CDR3 DNA: TGTGCCAGCAGCCCCGACGGGGGCGGCGGGGAGCTGTTTTTT.

The V and J genes are TRBV14 and TRBJ2-7, with D perhaps matching TRBD1 (5 bases). The CDR3 runs 13 residues. With 3 bases removed from V and 4 bases from J, the gap between germline ends came to 10 bases. Per germline, CDR1 SGHDN and CDR2 FVKESK. The DNA of the CDR3 is TGTGCCAGCAGCCACCCCCAGGGTTACGAGCAGTACTTC. Its protein product is CASSHPQGYEQYF. Looking up the rest from reference TRBV14 and TRBJ2-7 gives the full variable domain: EAGVTQFPSHSVIEKGQTVTLRCDPISGHDNLYWYRRVMGKEIKFLLHFVKESKQDESGMPNNRFLAERTGGTYSTLKVQPAELEDSGVYFCASSHPQGYEQYFGPGTRLTVT.

This clonotype was seen many times. This sequence joins TRBV29-1 and TRBJ2-1, with D uncertain. The length of the CDR3 is 13 residues. Trimming cost V 7 bases and J 8 bases, with 18 bases left between them. Germline CDR1 reads SQVTM; CDR2 reads ANQGSEA. CDR3 loop: CSAFLDPSDEQFF. For the CDR3, the DNA is TGCAGCGCCTTCTTGGACCCTTCGGATGAGCAGTTCTTC.

The sample holds a few counts of this clonotype. The rearrangement joins TRBV7-9 to TRBJ1-2, with TRBD1 matching 7 bases. V was pared by 4 bases and J by 1 base, with 3 bases of the junction left unmatched. Germline V lookup: CDR1 SEHNR, CDR2 FQNEAQ (reference sequence). The CDR3 runs 14 residues. The CDR3 region is CASSYGQVNYGYTF. CDR3 in DNA: TGTGCCAGCAGCTACGGACAGGTTAACTATGGCTACACCTTC.

This clonotype has more than one count but fewer than ten. The chain links TRBV7-3 to TRBJ2-1; D is possibly TRBD1 or TRBD2 (5 bases each). The CDR3 contains 14 residues. Germline-derived CDR1 and CDR2 are SGHTA and FQGTGA. Trimming took off 4 bases at V and 6 bases at J, with 13 bases between the two ends. The CDR3 DNA reads as TGTGCCAGCAGCTCACAATATGGGGGCAATGAGCAGTTCTTC. Its translation: CASSSQYGGNEQFF.

V and J are TRBV7-8 and TRBJ2-7, with D tentatively TRBD1 (6 bases). Germline V gene sequence: CDR1 SGHVS, CDR2 FQNEAQ. The CDR3 length is 14 residues. The ends were cut back, 1 base at V and 6 bases at J, with 13 bases in the middle. CDR3: CASSLEQGSREQYF. In nucleotides, the CDR3 is TGTGCCAGCAGCTTAGAACAGGGAAGCCGCGAGCAGTACTTC.